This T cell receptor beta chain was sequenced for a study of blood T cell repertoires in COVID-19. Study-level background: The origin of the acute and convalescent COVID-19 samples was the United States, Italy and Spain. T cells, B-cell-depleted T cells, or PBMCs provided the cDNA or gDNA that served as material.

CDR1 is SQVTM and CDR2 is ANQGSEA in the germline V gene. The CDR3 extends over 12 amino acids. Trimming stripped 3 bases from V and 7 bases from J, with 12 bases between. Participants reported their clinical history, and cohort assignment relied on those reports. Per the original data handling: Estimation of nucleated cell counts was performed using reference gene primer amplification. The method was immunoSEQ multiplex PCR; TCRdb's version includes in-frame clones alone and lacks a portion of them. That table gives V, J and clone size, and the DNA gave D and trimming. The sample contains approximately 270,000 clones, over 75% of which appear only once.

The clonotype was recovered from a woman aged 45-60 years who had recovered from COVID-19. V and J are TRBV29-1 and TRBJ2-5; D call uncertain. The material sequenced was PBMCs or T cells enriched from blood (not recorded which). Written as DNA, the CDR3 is TGCAGCGTTGAGTTCATACGCGGGACCCAGTACTTC. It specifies CSVEFIRGTQYF.